This T cell receptor beta chain appears in the sequencing data of a study of T-cell memory formation after mild COVID-19. Findings and caveats of the study: Memory sampled before infection contained some responding clones, suggesting cross-reactive memory joined.

V was pared by 4 bases and J by 3 bases, with 8 bases of the junction left unmatched. CDR3 size: 15 residues. TCRdb passed the 5' RACE reads through MiXCR, listing each CDR3 protein once. The sample shows roughly 350,000 distinct CDR3 sequences, 25% to 30% of them seen only once. Concerning this clonotype itself: As yet, its antigen is unknown.

The rearrangement uses TRBV12-3 or TRBV12-4 and TRBJ2-7; TRBD1 matches at 8 bases. The sample taken for sequencing was PBMCs or a T cell subset sorted from them (not recorded which). The source is an adult woman who had mild COVID-19 (a few samples of this study predate the infection). Cell type and time point are not known. The CDR3 region is CASSSPGTGDYEQYF. The CDR3 bases are TGTGCCAGCAGTTCGCCCGGGACAGGAGACTACGAGCAGTACTTC.